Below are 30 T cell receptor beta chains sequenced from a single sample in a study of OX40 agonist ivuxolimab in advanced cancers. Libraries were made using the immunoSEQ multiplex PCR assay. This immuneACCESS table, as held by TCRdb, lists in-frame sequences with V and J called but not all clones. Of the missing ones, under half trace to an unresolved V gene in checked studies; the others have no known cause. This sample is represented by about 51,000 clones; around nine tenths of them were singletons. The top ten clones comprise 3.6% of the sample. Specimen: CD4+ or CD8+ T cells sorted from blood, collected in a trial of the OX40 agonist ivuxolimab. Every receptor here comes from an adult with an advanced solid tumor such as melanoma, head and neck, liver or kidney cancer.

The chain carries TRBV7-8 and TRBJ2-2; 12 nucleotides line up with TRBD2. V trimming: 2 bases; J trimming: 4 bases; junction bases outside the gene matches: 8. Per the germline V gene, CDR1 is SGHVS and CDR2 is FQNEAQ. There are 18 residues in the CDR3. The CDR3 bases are TGTGCCAGCAGCTTATATCCCCCGACTAGCGGGAGCACCGGGGAGCTGTTTTTT. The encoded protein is CASSLYPPTSGSTGELFF.

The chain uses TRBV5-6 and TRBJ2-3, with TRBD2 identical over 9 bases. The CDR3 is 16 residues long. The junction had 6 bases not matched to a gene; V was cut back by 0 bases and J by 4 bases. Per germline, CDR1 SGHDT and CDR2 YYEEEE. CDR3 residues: CASSLVFLAGSDTQYF. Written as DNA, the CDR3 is TGTGCCAGCAGCTTGGTCTTCCTAGCGGGATCAGATACGCAGTATTTT.

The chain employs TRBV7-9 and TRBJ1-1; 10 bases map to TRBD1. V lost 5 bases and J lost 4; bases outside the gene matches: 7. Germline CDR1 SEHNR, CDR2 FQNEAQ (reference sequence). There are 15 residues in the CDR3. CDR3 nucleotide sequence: TGTGCCAGCAGCCGACAGGGGGCGCAGGGCACTGAAGCTTTCTTT. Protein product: CASSRQGAQGTEAFF.

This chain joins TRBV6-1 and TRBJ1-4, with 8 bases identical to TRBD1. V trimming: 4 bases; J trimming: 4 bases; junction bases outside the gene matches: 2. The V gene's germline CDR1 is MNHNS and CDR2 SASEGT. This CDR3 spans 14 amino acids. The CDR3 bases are TGTGCCAGCAGTGCGGACAGGGTTAATGAAAAACTGTTTTTT. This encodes CASSADRVNEKLFF.

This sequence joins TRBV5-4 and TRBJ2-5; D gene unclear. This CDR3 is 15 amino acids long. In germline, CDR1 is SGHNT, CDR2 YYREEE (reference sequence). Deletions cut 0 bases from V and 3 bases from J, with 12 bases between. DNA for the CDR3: TGTGCCAGCAGCTTGGTCGCGGTGCCGGAAGAGACCCAGTACTTC. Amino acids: CASSLVAVPEETQYF.

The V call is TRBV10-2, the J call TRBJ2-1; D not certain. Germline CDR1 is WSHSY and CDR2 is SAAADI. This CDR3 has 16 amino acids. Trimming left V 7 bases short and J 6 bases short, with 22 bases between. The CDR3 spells CASTETHLPPRNEQFF. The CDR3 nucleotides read TGCGCCAGCACCGAAACCCACCTCCCCCCTCGCAATGAGCAGTTCTTC.

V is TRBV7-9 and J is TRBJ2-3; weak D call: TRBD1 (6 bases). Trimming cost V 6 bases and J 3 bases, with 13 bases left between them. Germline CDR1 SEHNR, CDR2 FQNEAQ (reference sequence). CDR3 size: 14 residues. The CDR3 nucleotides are TGTGCCAGCAGTCAGGGGATTGGTACAGATACGCAGTATTTT. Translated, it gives CASSQGIGTDTQYF.

The CDR3 region has the DNA TGTGCCAACGCGGACAAATCCTACGAGCAGTACTTC. Amino acid sequence: CANADKSYEQYF. This chain uses TRBV9 with TRBJ2-7; the D gene is possibly TRBD1 (5 bases). The germline V gene encodes CDR1 SGDLS and CDR2 YYNGEE. This CDR3 spans 12 amino acids. V lost 9 bases and J 1 base, leaving 11 bases between the germline ends.

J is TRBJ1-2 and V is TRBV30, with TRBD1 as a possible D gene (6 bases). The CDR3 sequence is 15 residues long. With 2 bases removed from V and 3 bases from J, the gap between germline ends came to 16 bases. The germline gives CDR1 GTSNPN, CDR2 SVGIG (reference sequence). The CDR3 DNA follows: TGTGCCTGGAGTCCCGTCGGGGGCTTCGACTATGGCTACACCTTC. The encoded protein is CAWSPVGGFDYGYTF.

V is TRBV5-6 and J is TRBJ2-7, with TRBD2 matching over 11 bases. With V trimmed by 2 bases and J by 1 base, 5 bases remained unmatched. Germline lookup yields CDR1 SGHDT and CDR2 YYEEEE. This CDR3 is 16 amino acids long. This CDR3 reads CASSFLTSGSSYEQYF. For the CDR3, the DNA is TGTGCCAGCAGCTTTTTAACTAGCGGGAGTTCCTACGAGCAGTACTTC.

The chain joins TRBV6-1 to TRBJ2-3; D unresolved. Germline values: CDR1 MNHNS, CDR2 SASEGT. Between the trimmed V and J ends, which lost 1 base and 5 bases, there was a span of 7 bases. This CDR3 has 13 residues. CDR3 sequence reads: CASSEEGIDTQYF. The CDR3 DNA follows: TGTGCCAGCAGTGAAGAAGGAATAGATACGCAGTATTTT.

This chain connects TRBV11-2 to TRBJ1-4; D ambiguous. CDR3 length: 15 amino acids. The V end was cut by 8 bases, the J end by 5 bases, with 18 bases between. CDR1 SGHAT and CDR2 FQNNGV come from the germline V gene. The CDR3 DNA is TGTGCCAGCGGTCGATGGGGTAACCCGAATGAAAAACTGTTTTTT. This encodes CASGRWGNPNEKLFF.

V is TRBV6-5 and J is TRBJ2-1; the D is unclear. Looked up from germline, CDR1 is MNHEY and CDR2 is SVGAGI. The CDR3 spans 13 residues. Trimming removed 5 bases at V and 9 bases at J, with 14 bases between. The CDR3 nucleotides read TGTGCCAGCAGTAGAATAGATTCTACTGAGCAGTTCTTC. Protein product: CASSRIDSTEQFF.

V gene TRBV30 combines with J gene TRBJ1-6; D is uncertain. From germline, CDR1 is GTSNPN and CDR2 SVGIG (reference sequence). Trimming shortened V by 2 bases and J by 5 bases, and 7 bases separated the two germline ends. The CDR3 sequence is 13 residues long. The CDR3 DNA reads TGTGCCTGGAGTCGGACCGATAATTCACCCCTCCACTTT. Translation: CAWSRTDNSPLHF.

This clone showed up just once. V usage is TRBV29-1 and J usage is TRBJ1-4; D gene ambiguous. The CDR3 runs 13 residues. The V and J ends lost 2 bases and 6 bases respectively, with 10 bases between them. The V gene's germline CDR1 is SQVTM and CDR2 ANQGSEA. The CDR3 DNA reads TGCAGCGTTGAAACGCCCCGGGATGAAAAACTGTTTTTT. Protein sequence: CSVETPRDEKLFF.

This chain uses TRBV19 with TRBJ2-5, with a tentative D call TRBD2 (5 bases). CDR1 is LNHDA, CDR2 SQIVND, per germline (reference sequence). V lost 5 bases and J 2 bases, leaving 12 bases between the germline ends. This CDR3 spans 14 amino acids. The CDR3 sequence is CASSSRTGQETQYF. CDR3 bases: TGTGCCAGTAGTTCCCGGACGGGGCAAGAGACCCAGTACTTC.

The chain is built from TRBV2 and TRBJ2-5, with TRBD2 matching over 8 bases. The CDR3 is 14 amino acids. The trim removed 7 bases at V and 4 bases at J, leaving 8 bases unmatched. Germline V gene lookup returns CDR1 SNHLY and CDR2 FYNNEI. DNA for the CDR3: TGTGCCAGCATGGCGGGGACTAGGGTAGAGACCCAGTACTTC. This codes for CASMAGTRVETQYF.

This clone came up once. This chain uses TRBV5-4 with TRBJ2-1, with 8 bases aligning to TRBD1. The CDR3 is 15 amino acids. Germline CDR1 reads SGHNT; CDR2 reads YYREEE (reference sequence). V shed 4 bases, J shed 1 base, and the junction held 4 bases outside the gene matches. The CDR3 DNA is TGTGCCAGCAGCACTGACAGGGGATCCTACAATGAGCAGTTCTTC. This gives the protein CASSTDRGSYNEQFF.

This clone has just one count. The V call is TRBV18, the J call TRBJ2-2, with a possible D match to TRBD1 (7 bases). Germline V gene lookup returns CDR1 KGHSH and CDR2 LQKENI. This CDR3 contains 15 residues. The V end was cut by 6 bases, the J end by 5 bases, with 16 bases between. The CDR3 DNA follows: TGTGCCAGCTCCAGGACAGGAGGGTGGACCGGGGAGCTGTTTTTT. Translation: CASSRTGGWTGELFF.

The CDR3 sequence is CASSVQGPLGEQFF. The CDR3 DNA sequence: TGTGCCAGCAGTGTACAGGGCCCCCTGGGGGAGCAGTTCTTC. The chain is built from TRBV6-1 and TRBJ2-1, with a tentative D call TRBD1 (6 bases). V lost 4 bases to trimming and J lost 10 bases, with 17 bases between them. This CDR3 region has 14 residues. Germline values: CDR1 MNHNS, CDR2 SASEGT.

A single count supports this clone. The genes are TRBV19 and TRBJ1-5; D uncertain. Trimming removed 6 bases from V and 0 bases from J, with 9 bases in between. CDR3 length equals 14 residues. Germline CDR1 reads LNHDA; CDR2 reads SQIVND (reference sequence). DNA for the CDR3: TGTGCCAGTAGAAGGACGGGTAGCAATCAGCCCCAGCATTTT. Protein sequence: CASRRTGSNQPQHF.

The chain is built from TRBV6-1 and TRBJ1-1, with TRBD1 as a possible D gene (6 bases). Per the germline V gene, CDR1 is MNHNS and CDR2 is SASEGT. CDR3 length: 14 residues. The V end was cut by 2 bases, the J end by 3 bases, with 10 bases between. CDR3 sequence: CASSERSGDTEAFF. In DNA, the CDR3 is TGTGCCAGCAGTGAACGTTCAGGGGACACTGAAGCTTTCTTT.

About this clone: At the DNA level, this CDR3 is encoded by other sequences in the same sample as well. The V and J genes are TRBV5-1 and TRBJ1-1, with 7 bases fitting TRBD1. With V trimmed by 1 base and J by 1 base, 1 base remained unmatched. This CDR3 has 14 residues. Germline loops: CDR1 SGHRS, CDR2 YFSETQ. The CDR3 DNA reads TGCGCCAGCAGCTTGCGGACAGGGAACACTGAAGCTTTCTTT. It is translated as CASSLRTGNTEAFF. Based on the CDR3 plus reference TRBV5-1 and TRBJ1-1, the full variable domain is KAGVTQTPRYLIKTRGQQVTLSCSPISGHRSVSWYQQTPGQGLQFLFEYFSETQRNKGNFPGRFSGRQFSNSRSEMNVSTLELGDSALYLCASSLRTGNTEAFFGQGTRLTVV.

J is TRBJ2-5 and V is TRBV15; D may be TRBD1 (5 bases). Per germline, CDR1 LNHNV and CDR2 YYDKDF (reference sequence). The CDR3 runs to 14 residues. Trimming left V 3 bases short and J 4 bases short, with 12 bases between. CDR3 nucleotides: TGTGCCACCAGCAGTCACAGGACAATAGAGACCCAGTACTTC. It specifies CATSSHRTIETQYF.

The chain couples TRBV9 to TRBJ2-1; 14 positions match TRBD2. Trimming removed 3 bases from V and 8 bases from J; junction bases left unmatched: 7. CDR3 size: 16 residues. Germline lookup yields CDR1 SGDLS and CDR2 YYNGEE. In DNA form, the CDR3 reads TGTGCCAGCAGCGCCTCCGGGACTAGCGGGAGTTATGAGCAGTTCTTC. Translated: CASSASGTSGSYEQFF.

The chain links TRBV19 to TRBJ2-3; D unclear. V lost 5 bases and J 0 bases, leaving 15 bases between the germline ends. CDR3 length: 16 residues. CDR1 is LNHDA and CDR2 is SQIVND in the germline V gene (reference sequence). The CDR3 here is CASSDMSGASTDTQYF. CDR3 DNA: TGTGCCAGTAGTGATATGAGTGGTGCCAGCACAGATACGCAGTATTTT.

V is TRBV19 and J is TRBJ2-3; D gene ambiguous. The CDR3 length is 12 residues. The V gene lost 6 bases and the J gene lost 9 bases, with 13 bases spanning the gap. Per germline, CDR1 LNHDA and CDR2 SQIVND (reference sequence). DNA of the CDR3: TGTGCCAGTAGCGCGGAATTTGGCACGCAGTATTTT. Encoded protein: CASSAEFGTQYF.

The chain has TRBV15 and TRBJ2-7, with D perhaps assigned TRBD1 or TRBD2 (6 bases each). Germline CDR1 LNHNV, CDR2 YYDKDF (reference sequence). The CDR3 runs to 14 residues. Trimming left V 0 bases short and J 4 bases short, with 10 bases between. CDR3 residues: CATSREQGGYEQYF. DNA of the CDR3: TGTGCCACCAGCAGAGAACAGGGAGGATACGAGCAGTACTTC.

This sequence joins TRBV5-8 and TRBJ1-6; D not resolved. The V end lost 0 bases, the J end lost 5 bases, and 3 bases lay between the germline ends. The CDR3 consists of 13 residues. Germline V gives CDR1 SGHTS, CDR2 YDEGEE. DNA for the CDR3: TGTGCCAGCAGCTTGGAAGATAATTCACCCCTCCACTTT. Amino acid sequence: CASSLEDNSPLHF. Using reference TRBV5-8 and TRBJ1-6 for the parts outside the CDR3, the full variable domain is EAGVTQSPTHLIKTRGQQATLRCSPISGHTSVYWYQQALGLGLQFLLWYDEGEERNRGNFPPRFSGRQFPNYSSELNVNALELEDSALYLCASSLEDNSPLHFGNGTRLTVT.

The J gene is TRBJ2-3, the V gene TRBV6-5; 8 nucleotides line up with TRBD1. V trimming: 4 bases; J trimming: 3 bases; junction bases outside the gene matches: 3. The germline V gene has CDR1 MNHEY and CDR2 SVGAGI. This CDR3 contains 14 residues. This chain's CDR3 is CASSSTGVTDTQYF. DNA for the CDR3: TGTGCCAGCAGTTCGACAGGGGTTACAGATACGCAGTATTTT.